A single sample gave rise to the 30 T cell receptor beta chains below, sequenced in a study of blood T cell repertoires in COVID-19 (dated by TCRdb to the early 2020s). Receptors were amplified or captured by the immunoSEQ multiplex PCR assay. Held by TCRdb, this immuneACCESS table contains in-frame sequences only and omits some clones. Under half of the omission traces to an unresolved V gene where checked; the cause of the rest is unknown. Within this sample are 180,000 or so clones, with approximately 90% of them counted one time only. Roughly 7% of the sample is taken by the ten largest. The sequencing sample was made of peripheral blood. These receptors were taken from an elderly woman in a cohort sampled during active or convalescent COVID-19.

This clone was seen only a few times. This chain joins TRBV28 and TRBJ2-3, with D unclear. Germline V gene data show CDR1 as MDHEN and CDR2 as SYDVKM. Trimming stripped 3 bases from V and 1 base from J, with 8 bases between. The CDR3 is 14 amino acids. CDR3: CASSFNYRTDTQYF. The DNA of the CDR3 is TGTGCCAGCAGTTTTAACTATCGCACAGATACGCAGTATTTT.

This chain uses TRBV11-3 with TRBJ1-2, with D tentatively TRBD1 (6 bases). The V gene's germline CDR1 is SGHNT and CDR2 YENEEA. The CDR3 has 15 residues. V was cut by 3 bases and J by 6 bases, with 17 bases left in between. The CDR3 here is CASSFSAARGHGYTF. As DNA, the CDR3 is TGTGCCAGCAGCTTCTCAGCTGCCAGGGGCCATGGCTACACCTTC.

The genes are TRBV27 and TRBJ1-4, with D tentatively TRBD1 (6 bases). This CDR3 has 16 residues. The germline CDR1 and CDR2 sequences are MNHEY and SMNVEV (reference sequence). Deletions cut 0 bases from V and 3 bases from J, with 11 bases between. The chain's CDR3 is CASSLSRGLPNEKLFF. In DNA, the CDR3 is TGTGCCAGCAGTTTATCGAGGGGGTTGCCTAATGAAAAACTGTTTTTT.

The chain joins TRBV19 to TRBJ1-5; D perhaps matches TRBD1 (5 bases). V was cut by 10 bases and J by 0 bases, with 16 bases left in between. This CDR3 is built from 15 residues. Germline V gives CDR1 LNHDA, CDR2 SQIVND (reference sequence). The CDR3 loop reads CATERTSYSNQPQHF. CDR3 nucleotide sequence: TGTGCCACCGAACGGACAAGCTATAGCAATCAGCCCCAGCATTTT.

This clone was detected only once. This chain links TRBV19 with TRBJ1-2; 7 nucleotides match TRBD1. Trimming cost V 9 bases and J 4 bases; bases outside gene matches: 17. The CDR3 has 16 residues. Germline lookup yields CDR1 LNHDA and CDR2 SQIVND (reference sequence). The CDR3 spells CASSTSRGAKAYGYTF. The CDR3 DNA sequence: TGTGCCAGCTCAACCTCCAGGGGGGCTAAAGCCTATGGCTACACCTTC.

On this clone itself: Within the sample, other DNA sequences also encode this same CDR3. The J gene is TRBJ2-1, the V gene TRBV19; possible D gene TRBD2, 6 bases. Germline V CDR1 and CDR2: LNHDA, SQIVND (reference sequence). This CDR3 spans 15 amino acids. V dropped 3 bases and J dropped 0 bases, with 9 bases sitting between them. The CDR3 coding sequence is TGTGCCAGTAGTATCCTCGGGGGCTCCTACAATGAGCAGTTCTTC. It codes for CASSILGGSYNEQFF.

V is TRBV29-1 and J is TRBJ2-7, with D perhaps TRBD2 (5 bases). The germline V gene has CDR1 SQVTM and CDR2 ANQGSEA. This CDR3 contains 15 residues. V gave up 5 bases and J gave up 6 bases, with 23 bases separating them. CDR3 nucleotides: TGCAGCGTTACCAGTTCGGCAGGAGGATATCCCGAGCAGTACGTC. Protein: CSVTSSAGGYPEQYV.

The V gene is TRBV18, the J gene TRBJ1-2, with 10 bases aligning to TRBD1. This CDR3 contains 17 residues. V shed 6 bases and J 2 bases; nucleotides not matched to a gene: 12. The V gene's germline CDR1 is KGHSH and CDR2 LQKENI. CDR3 DNA sequence: TGTGCCAGCTCGCACCAGACCGGGACAGGGGTGAACTATGGCTACACCTTC. Its protein product is CASSHQTGTGVNYGYTF. Full variable domain (rest looked up from reference TRBV18 and TRBJ1-2): NAGVMQNPRHLVRRRGQEARLRCSPMKGHSHVYWYRQLPEEGLKFMVYLQKENIIDESGMPKERFSAEFPKEGPSILRIQQVVRGDSAAYFCASSHQTGTGVNYGYTFGSGTRLTVV.

V usage is TRBV6-5 and J usage is TRBJ1-1; D is possibly TRBD1 (6 bases). Trimming took off 8 bases at V and 9 bases at J, with 19 bases between the two ends. The CDR3 is 13 residues long. From germline, CDR1 is MNHEY and CDR2 SVGAGI. The CDR3 nucleotides are TGTGCCAGCTCCTCAGGGGCAGCTTCGAAAGCTTTCTTT. It codes for CASSSGAASKAFF.

The V gene is TRBV3-1 (or the pseudogene TRBV3-2), the J gene TRBJ1-1, with D hard to call. V lost 0 bases and J lost 0, with 17 bases in between. Germline CDR1 is LGHDT and CDR2 is YNNKEL (reference sequence). This CDR3 has 18 amino acids. The CDR3 DNA reads as TGTGCCAGCAGCCAAGATTGGTTTCGAGGGTCCATGAACACTGAAGCTTTCTTT. This translates into CASSQDWFRGSMNTEAFF.

Turning to this clone: At one boundary the junction diverges from the germline segment, which might be a read error. V gene TRBV30 combines with J gene TRBJ1-5; D possibly corresponds to TRBD1 (6 bases). Germline-derived CDR1 and CDR2 are GTSNPN and SVGIG (reference sequence). The CDR3 consists of 13 residues. The CDR3 coding sequence is TGTGCCTCCGACAGCGGGGGCAATAAGCCCCAGCATTTT. As protein: CASDSGGNKPQHF.

This rearrangement joins TRBV2 to TRBJ1-2, with 9 bases fitting TRBD1. Germline V lookup: CDR1 SNHLY, CDR2 FYNNEI. The CDR3 runs 14 residues. Losses at the gene ends were 4 bases for V and 6 bases for J; bases not matched to a gene: 6. The chain's CDR3 is CASSAGTGTHGYTF. CDR3 DNA sequence: TGTGCCAGCAGTGCCGGGACAGGGACCCATGGCTACACCTTC.

This clone has a handful of counts. J is TRBJ2-2 and V is TRBV4-3; tentative D call: TRBD2 (6 bases). The CDR3 extends over 15 amino acids. The ends were cut back, 2 bases at V and 5 bases at J, with 12 bases in the middle. Looked up from germline, CDR1 is LGHNA and CDR2 is YSLEER. The CDR3 reads CASSQLGGRTGELFF. The CDR3, as DNA: TGCGCCAGCAGCCAATTGGGAGGACGGACCGGGGAGCTGTTTTTT.

The genes are TRBV5-5 and TRBJ1-2; 7 bases map to TRBD1. Trimming at V came to 3 bases and at J to 1 base, leaving 3 bases not matched to a gene. This CDR3 has 14 residues. The germline gives CDR1 SGHKS, CDR2 YYEKEE (reference sequence). The CDR3 loop reads CASSWGQNNYGYTF. CDR3 nucleotides: TGTGCCAGCAGCTGGGGACAGAATAACTATGGCTACACCTTC.

This chain connects TRBV2 to TRBJ2-2, with TRBD2 identical over 11 bases. CDR3 length: 16 residues. CDR1 is SNHLY, CDR2 FYNNEI, per germline. The junction had 2 bases not matched to a gene; V was cut back by 5 bases and J by 0 bases. The CDR3 loop reads CASSQLAGANTGELFF. CDR3 bases: TGTGCCAGCAGTCAACTAGCGGGGGCGAACACCGGGGAGCTGTTTTTT.

The V and J genes are TRBV6-5 and TRBJ2-2; TRBD2 aligns across 10 bases. The CDR3 is 15 residues long. Trimming took 7 bases from V and 4 from J; bases not matched to a gene: 6. The V gene's germline CDR1 is MNHEY and CDR2 SVGAGI. CDR3 amino acids: CASIQAGGITGELFF. In DNA form, the CDR3 reads TGTGCCAGCATCCAAGCGGGAGGGATCACCGGGGAGCTGTTTTTT.

The V gene is TRBV7-8, the J gene TRBJ2-1; possibly TRBD1 for D (6 bases). V lost 2 bases, J lost 5 bases, and 10 bases lay in between. Germline V gene sequence: CDR1 SGHVS, CDR2 FQNEAQ. This CDR3 spans 14 amino acids. CDR3 residues: CASSLRYRDNEQFF. The DNA of the CDR3 is TGTGCCAGCAGCTTAAGATACAGGGACAATGAGCAGTTCTTC.

The rearrangement links TRBV18 to TRBJ2-7; 10 bases agree with TRBD1. After removal of 4 bases from V and 6 bases from J, the junction contained 6 bases not matched to a gene. This CDR3 spans 14 amino acids. CDR1 and CDR2 (germline): KGHSH, LQKENI. In DNA, the CDR3 is TGTGCCAGCTCACTAAGGGGACAGGGGTTCGAGCAGTACTTC. Protein product: CASSLRGQGFEQYF.

V and J are TRBV2 and TRBJ1-2, with TRBD1 identical over 9 bases. This CDR3 spans 14 amino acids. The germline CDR1 and CDR2 sequences are SNHLY and FYNNEI. With 6 bases clipped from V and 3 bases from J, the junction kept 5 bases outside the gene matches. CDR3 nucleotide sequence: TGTGCCAGCAGGGGGGGACAGGGAGACTATGGCTACACCTTC. The encoded protein is CASRGGQGDYGYTF.

The genes are TRBV11-2 and TRBJ1-1; D not certain. Germline CDR1 SGHAT, CDR2 FQNNGV. This CDR3 is 14 amino acids long. V was trimmed by 7 bases and J by 0 bases, leaving 12 bases between them. The CDR3 protein is CASIPPTVNTEAFF. In nucleotides, the CDR3 is TGTGCCAGCATCCCTCCCACGGTGAACACTGAAGCTTTCTTT.

The chain recombines TRBV20-1 with TRBJ2-3; 7 nucleotides match TRBD2. The CDR3 spans 16 residues. V shed 3 bases, J shed 6 bases, and the junction held 15 bases outside the gene matches. Germline CDR1 DFQATT, CDR2 SNEGSKA (reference sequence). CDR3 sequence reads: CSASALGAGVSDTQYF. Written as DNA, the CDR3 is TGCAGTGCTAGTGCCCTAGGGGCGGGAGTTAGTGATACGCAGTATTTT.

The chain recombines TRBV6-6 with TRBJ1-1; D perhaps matches TRBD1 (5 bases). With 8 bases removed from V and 3 bases from J, the gap between germline ends came to 7 bases. The CDR3 loop spans 11 amino acids. Germline lookup yields CDR1 MNHNY and CDR2 SVGAGI (reference sequence). In DNA form, the CDR3 reads TGTGCCAGCCGGGACTACACTGAAGCTTTCTTT. Residues: CASRDYTEAFF.

The chain combines TRBV6-5 with TRBJ1-2, with a weak D call TRBD1 (5 bases). V was shortened by 1 base and J by 3 bases, with 12 bases between the two germline ends. CDR3 length equals 15 residues. The germline V gene has CDR1 MNHEY and CDR2 SVGAGI. The CDR3 protein is CASSYYSGADYGYTF. CDR3 sequence (DNA): TGTGCCAGCAGTTACTATAGCGGGGCAGACTATGGCTACACCTTC.

The chain joins TRBV9 to TRBJ2-2; TRBD2 aligns across 11 bases. J gave up 0 bases and V 6 bases, and 4 bases lay outside the gene matches. Germline CDR1 reads SGDLS; CDR2 reads YYNGEE. The CDR3 runs 16 residues. CDR3 nucleotide sequence: TGTGCCAGCAAACCGGGACTAGCGGCGAACACCGGGGAGCTGTTTTTT. It is translated as CASKPGLAANTGELFF.

This rearrangement joins TRBV7-8 to TRBJ1-4; D might be TRBD1 (5 bases). Germline V CDR1 and CDR2: SGHVS, FQNEAQ. CDR3 length: 13 amino acids. Between the trimmed V and J ends, which lost 1 base and 12 bases, there was a span of 12 bases. The CDR3 bases are TGTGCCAGCAGCTTAGTCCGGGGGTCGGAACTGTTTTTT. Protein product: CASSLVRGSELFF. The full variable domain, its missing parts supplied by reference TRBV7-8 and TRBJ1-4, is GAGVSQSPRYKVAKRGQDVALRCDPISGHVSLFWYQQALGQGPEFLTYFQNEAQLDKSGLPSDRFFAERPEGSVSTLKIQRTQQEDSAVYLCASSLVRGSELFFGSGTQLSVL.

This sequence joins TRBV28 and TRBJ2-7; 12 bases map to TRBD2. The CDR3 length is 16 residues. With V trimmed by 7 bases and J by 8 bases, 15 bases remained unmatched. CDR1 is MDHEN, CDR2 SYDVKM, per germline. The CDR3 DNA follows: TGTGCCAGCAACGGGCCGCGGACTAGCGGGGTACGCAAGCAGTACTTC. As protein: CASNGPRTSGVRKQYF.

This clone has a single count. The V gene is TRBV4-2, the J gene TRBJ2-1; TRBD1 aligns across 7 bases. CDR3 length equals 14 residues. V gave up 4 bases and J gave up 7 bases; unmatched junction bases: 7. CDR1 and CDR2 (germline): LGHNA, YNFKEQ. Here the CDR3 DNA reads TGTGCCAGCAGCCCGGGACAGTGGTTAAATGAGCAGTTCTTC. Translating gives CASSPGQWLNEQFF.

V gene TRBV24-1 combines with J gene TRBJ2-7; 7 bases are shared with TRBD1. Germline CDR1 reads KGHDR; CDR2 reads SFDVKD. The CDR3 runs to 17 residues. After removal of 4 bases from V and 4 bases from J, the junction contained 15 bases not matched to a gene. The CDR3: CATSEGPKQGSRYEQYF. The DNA for the CDR3 is TGTGCCACCAGTGAGGGTCCCAAACAGGGGTCCAGGTACGAGCAGTACTTC.

V usage is TRBV5-4 and J usage is TRBJ1-2; 8 bases line up with TRBD1. This CDR3 comprises 14 residues. V dropped 2 bases and J dropped 4; count of bases not matched to a gene: 4. Germline CDR1 reads SGHNT; CDR2 reads YYREEE (reference sequence). The CDR3 region is CASSLTGGIYGYTF. The CDR3 DNA sequence: TGTGCCAGCAGCTTAACAGGGGGAATCTATGGCTACACCTTC.

The CDR3 is CASRTVAKNIQYF. The CDR3 nucleotides are TGTGCCAGCAGGACAGTAGCCAAAAACATTCAGTACTTC. The V call is TRBV2, the J call TRBJ2-4, with D possibly being TRBD1 (5 bases). V was clipped by 6 bases and J by 0 bases, with 6 bases between them. The CDR3 contains 13 residues. CDR1 and CDR2 from the germline V gene are SNHLY and FYNNEI.